Sequencing of this T cell receptor (beta chain) was carried out in a study of cytomegalovirus exposure and HLA in healthy donors. Notes on the study in general: For most subjects, TCR beta sequences were reported to predict HLA-A and HLA-B alleles with accuracy. Later on, a genetic analysis was performed. It linked a missense variant in DCLRE1C with V- and J-gene trimming of TCR beta. In vitro data verified a few CMV-associated chains as specific for CMV antigens. Later work found that TCR association rates differed between HLA loci; DRB1 had the most and HLA-C the fewest.

The germline CDR1 and CDR2 sequences are SEHNR and FQNEAQ (reference sequence). The V and J ends lost 7 bases and 2 bases respectively, with 15 bases between them. The CDR3 runs to 15 residues. A note on this clone: Antigen: not known.

PCR used 60 Vbeta primers and 13 Jbeta primers. The assay was immunoSEQ multiplex PCR, and TCRdb's table has in-frame clones only and misses some. The specimen's table records around 130,000 clones. The source material was PBMCs. The V gene is TRBV7-9, the J gene TRBJ1-5, with D unresolved. The TCR comes from a woman in her thirties or forties in good health and CMV-seronegative. This CDR3 is CASTASGLGNQPQHF. CDR3 sequence (DNA): TGTGCCAGCACCGCTTCAGGATTGGGCAATCAGCCCCAGCATTTT.